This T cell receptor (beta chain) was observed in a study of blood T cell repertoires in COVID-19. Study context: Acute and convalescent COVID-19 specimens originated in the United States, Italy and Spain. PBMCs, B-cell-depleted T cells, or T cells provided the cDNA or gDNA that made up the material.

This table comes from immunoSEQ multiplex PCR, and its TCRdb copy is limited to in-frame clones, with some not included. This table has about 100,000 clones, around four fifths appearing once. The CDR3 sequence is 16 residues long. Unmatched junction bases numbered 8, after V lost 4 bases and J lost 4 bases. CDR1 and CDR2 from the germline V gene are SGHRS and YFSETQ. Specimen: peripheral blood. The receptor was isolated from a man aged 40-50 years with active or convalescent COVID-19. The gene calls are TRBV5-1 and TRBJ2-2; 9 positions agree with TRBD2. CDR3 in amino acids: CASSASGTSRTGELFF. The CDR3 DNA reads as TGCGCCAGCAGCGCTTCCGGGACTAGCCGCACCGGGGAGCTGTTTTTT.